Each of the 10 T cell receptor beta chains below was sequenced from the same sample in a study of vaccination and CD4 T cells after COVID-19. In TCRdb, the PCR reads were re-called with MiXCR into one record per CDR3 protein. The table includes about 18,000 distinct CDR3 sequences, around 62% detected once. Sequences were derived from CD4+ T cells from blood, sampled before SARS-CoV-2 vaccination. Receptor source: a human donor who had recovered from COVID-19.

This clonotype was observed a few times. This chain connects TRBV20-1 to TRBJ1-5; D is perhaps TRBD1 (5 bases). The CDR3 consists of 14 residues. CDR1 is DFQATT and CDR2 is SNEGSKA in the germline V gene (reference sequence). Trimming took off 3 bases at V and 4 bases at J, with 13 bases between the two ends. This chain's CDR3 is CSARPGLTNQPQHF. In DNA form, the CDR3 reads TGCAGTGCTAGGCCGGGACTCACTAATCAGCCCCAGCATTTT.

This sequence joins TRBV20-1 and TRBJ2-7; 11 nucleotides agree with TRBD1. CDR1 is DFQATT, CDR2 SNEGSKA, per germline (reference sequence). CDR3 size: 15 residues. V shed 3 bases and J 5 bases; nucleotides not matched to a gene: 9. CDR3 residues: CSASAAGQGVHEQYF. CDR3 sequence (DNA): TGCAGTGCTAGCGCGGCGGGACAGGGGGTCCACGAGCAGTACTTC.

The genes are TRBV20-1 and TRBJ1-1, with no clear D. CDR3 length equals 15 residues. Germline V gene sequence: CDR1 DFQATT, CDR2 SNEGSKA (reference sequence). Trimming took off 1 base at V and 0 bases at J, with 12 bases between the two ends. The CDR3 here is CSARVFLELNTEAFF. The CDR3 DNA is TGCAGTGCTAGAGTTTTTCTAGAGCTGAACACTGAAGCTTTCTTT.

The rearrangement joins TRBV16 to TRBJ2-1; tentative D call: TRBD2 (5 bases). The CDR3 is 12 residues long. V lost 4 bases and J lost 7, with 8 bases in between. Germline-derived CDR1 and CDR2 are KGHSY and FQNENV. The DNA for the CDR3 is TGTGCCAGCAGCCGGAGCGGAAATGAGCAGTTCTTC. Its protein is CASSRSGNEQFF.

V is TRBV2 and J is TRBJ2-7; D might be TRBD1 (5 bases). The CDR3 covers 14 residues. V was pared by 6 bases and J by 2 bases, with 14 bases between. Looked up from germline, CDR1 is SNHLY and CDR2 is FYNNEI. CDR3 nucleotide sequence: TGTGCCAGCAGCCCAGACAGCCTAACCTACGAGCAGTACTTC. Translated: CASSPDSLTYEQYF.

The genes are TRBV5-6 and TRBJ2-7; D may be TRBD2 (5 bases). There are 12 residues in the CDR3. V shed 7 bases and J shed 3 bases, with 11 bases lying between them. The germline V gene encodes CDR1 SGHDT and CDR2 YYEEEE. CDR3 sequence: CASGDGGYEQYF. In DNA form, the CDR3 reads TGTGCCAGCGGGGATGGAGGCTACGAGCAGTACTTC.

This clonotype was observed a few times. The chain recombines TRBV6-1 with TRBJ2-7, with 9 bases fitting TRBD1. The CDR3 spans 14 residues. V was pared by 4 bases and J by 5 bases, with 6 bases of the junction left unmatched. Germline-derived CDR1 and CDR2 are MNHNS and SASEGT. As DNA, the CDR3 is TGTGCCAGCAGTGTTCGACAGGGGGTCAACGAGCAGTACTTC. Its translation: CASSVRQGVNEQYF.

The rearrangement uses TRBV19 and TRBJ2-2; 9 bases fit TRBD1. After removal of 8 bases from V and 0 bases from J, the junction contained 10 bases not matched to a gene. Germline CDR1 reads LNHDA; CDR2 reads SQIVND (reference sequence). This CDR3 is 17 amino acids long. The CDR3 loop is CASWDRVVMANTGELFF. The CDR3 nucleotides are TGTGCCAGTTGGGACAGGGTAGTGATGGCGAACACCGGGGAGCTGTTTTTT.

The V gene is TRBV4-1, the J gene TRBJ2-2, with 12 nucleotides matching TRBD2. The length of the CDR3 is 16 residues. CDR1 is MGHRA and CDR2 is YSYEKL in the germline V gene. The ends lost 5 bases at V and 5 bases at J; junction bases unmatched: 6. For the CDR3, the DNA is TGCGCCAGCAGCTTACGGACTAGCGGGAAAACCGGGGAGCTGTTTTTT. Its protein product is CASSLRTSGKTGELFF.

In this sample, this clonotype turned up a few times. V and J are TRBV2 and TRBJ1-5; 9 bases match TRBD1. Trimming took 5 bases from V and 2 from J; bases not matched to a gene: 4. Germline V gene data show CDR1 as SNHLY and CDR2 as FYNNEI. This CDR3 is 15 amino acids long. CDR3 DNA sequence: TGTGCCAGCAGTTTGGACAGGGGAGGCAATCAGCCCCAGCATTTT. Translating gives CASSLDRGGNQPQHF.